What follows are 30 T cell receptor beta chains derived from one specimen sequenced in a study of blood T cell repertoires in COVID-19. Some clones are missing from TCRdb's copy, which holds only in-frame ones; the method was immunoSEQ multiplex PCR. The table lists about 260,000 clones, over 75% of them singletons. Specimen: peripheral blood. The receptors derive from a human donor in a cohort sampled during active COVID-19.

V usage is TRBV19 and J usage is TRBJ2-2, with 7 bases fitting TRBD1. Per germline, CDR1 LNHDA and CDR2 SQIVND (reference sequence). This CDR3 comprises 20 residues. V lost 7 bases, J lost 1 base, and 21 bases stayed unmatched. The CDR3 sequence: CASKPRSTGVEVKNTGELFF. The CDR3 coding sequence is TGTGCCAGTAAGCCAAGATCAACAGGGGTGGAGGTCAAGAACACCGGGGAGCTGTTTTTT.

The V call is TRBV28, the J call TRBJ2-2, with D possibly matching TRBD2 (5 bases). This CDR3 is built from 14 residues. Germline V lookup: CDR1 MDHEN, CDR2 SYDVKM. V lost 11 bases to trimming and J lost 1 base, with 14 bases between them. The CDR3 loop is CAARTPMNTGELFF. The DNA for the CDR3 is TGTGCCGCGAGGACTCCAATGAACACCGGGGAGCTGTTTTTT.

This clone was recorded only once. The V and J genes are TRBV7-8 and TRBJ2-3; D uncertain. With 8 bases removed from V and 4 bases from J, the gap between germline ends came to 13 bases. The CDR3 has 13 residues. Germline V gene sequence: CDR1 SGHVS, CDR2 FQNEAQ. CDR3 residues: CASVRFPSDTQYF. The CDR3 DNA reads as TGTGCCAGCGTTAGATTCCCGTCAGATACGCAGTATTTT.

This clone appeared a single time. The chain employs TRBV7-2 and TRBJ1-1, with D maybe TRBD1 (6 bases). Trimming took off 4 bases at V and 2 bases at J, with 11 bases between the two ends. The CDR3 spans 14 residues. Germline CDR1 SGHTA, CDR2 FQGNSA. CDR3 nucleotide sequence: TGTGCCAGCAGCTCTCGCAGGGGAAACACTGAAGCTTTCTTT. This sequence encodes CASSSRRGNTEAFF. Combining the CDR3 with reference TRBV7-2 and TRBJ1-1 gives the whole variable domain GAGVSQSPSNKVTEKGKDVELRCDPISGHTALYWYRQSLGQGLEFLIYFQGNSAPDKSGLPSDRFSAERTGGSVSTLTIQRTQQEDSAVYLCASSSRRGNTEAFFGQGTRLTVV.

The rearrangement links TRBV6-5 to TRBJ1-4; the D gene is possibly TRBD1 (5 bases). Trimming took 6 bases from V and 6 from J, leaving 11 bases between them. The CDR3 covers 13 residues. Germline-derived CDR1 and CDR2 are MNHEY and SVGAGI. The CDR3 protein is CASRGRGDEKLFF. For the CDR3, the DNA is TGTGCCAGCAGGGGGCGGGGGGATGAAAAACTGTTTTTT.

This chain connects TRBV5-1 to TRBJ1-2; a weak D match, TRBD1 (5 bases). The V gene's germline CDR1 is SGHRS and CDR2 YFSETQ. Trimming pared 3 bases from V and 6 bases from J, leaving 15 bases between. This CDR3 has 14 amino acids. CDR3 sequence reads: CASSYLVGRDGYTF. The CDR3 DNA is TGCGCCAGCAGCTACCTGGTGGGGCGAGATGGCTACACCTTC.

The chain couples TRBV11-2 to TRBJ2-7; D perhaps matches TRBD2 (6 bases). CDR3 length equals 17 residues. Trimming removed 1 base at V and 0 bases at J, with 16 bases between. CDR1 and CDR2 from the germline V gene are SGHAT and FQNNGV. CDR3 region: CASSLVGGLKASYEQYF. As DNA, the CDR3 is TGTGCCAGCAGCTTAGTTGGGGGGTTAAAGGCCTCCTACGAGCAGTACTTC.

The chain employs TRBV5-6 and TRBJ1-4, with TRBD1 matching 9 bases. The germline V gene has CDR1 SGHDT and CDR2 YYEEEE. V shed 2 bases and J 6 bases; nucleotides not matched to a gene: 5. The CDR3 is made up of 15 amino acids. Written as DNA, the CDR3 is TGTGCCAGCAGCTTTTTAGACAGGGGGGATGAAAAACTGTTTTTT. Protein sequence: CASSFLDRGDEKLFF.

The chain recombines TRBV11-1 with TRBJ2-4; 8 positions agree with TRBD2. Germline trimming cut 5 bases from V and 1 base from J; bases unmatched to any gene: 7. The CDR3 is 16 residues long. CDR1 and CDR2 (germline): SGHAT, FQDESV (reference sequence). The CDR3 DNA is TGTGCCAGCAGCCGCCGGGGCGGGGGGGCCAAAAACATTCAGTACTTC. This translates into CASSRRGGGAKNIQYF.

CDR3 residues: CASRIGDNYGYTF. DNA of the CDR3: TGTGCCAGCAGGATCGGGGATAACTATGGCTACACCTTC. The chain couples TRBV6-4 to TRBJ1-2; D not resolved. Looked up from germline, CDR1 is MRHNA and CDR2 is SNTAGT. Trimming cost V 6 bases and J 1 base, with 9 bases left between them. This CDR3 region has 13 residues.

V is TRBV5-8 and J is TRBJ1-4; D is uncertain. Germline V lookup: CDR1 SGHTS, CDR2 YDEGEE. V lost 4 bases and J 8 bases, leaving 15 bases between the germline ends. The CDR3 runs to 14 residues. The CDR3 region has the DNA TGTGCCAGCAGCCCAGATTACCGGGAAGAAAAACTGTTTTTT. As protein: CASSPDYREEKLFF.

The chain uses TRBV29-1 and TRBJ2-7, with 14 bases matching TRBD2. With V trimmed by 4 bases and J by 6 bases, 5 bases remained unmatched. The CDR3 extends over 14 amino acids. Germline V gene data show CDR1 as SQVTM and CDR2 as ANQGSEA. CDR3 loop: CSVGLAGGYGEQYF. CDR3 nucleotides: TGCAGCGTTGGACTAGCGGGAGGGTACGGCGAGCAGTACTTC.

The rearrangement joins TRBV3-1 (or the pseudogene TRBV3-2) to TRBJ1-2; no clear D. The ends were cut back, 3 bases at V and 3 bases at J, with 5 bases in the middle. The CDR3 covers 12 residues. Germline V gene lookup returns CDR1 LGHDT and CDR2 YNNKEL (reference sequence). The CDR3: CASSQGHYGYTF. CDR3 DNA sequence: TGTGCCAGCAGCCAGGGCCACTATGGCTACACCTTC.

The chain employs TRBV7-3 and TRBJ2-2; 11 bases line up with TRBD2. The germline V gene encodes CDR1 SGHTA and CDR2 FQGTGA. The junction had 7 bases not matched to a gene; V was cut back by 4 bases and J by 6 bases. The CDR3 totals 16 residues. In nucleotides, the CDR3 is TGTGCCAGCAGCTCACTACTAGCGGGAGTTGCCGGGGAGCTGTTTTTT. This sequence encodes CASSSLLAGVAGELFF. Full variable domain (outside the CDR3, taken from reference TRBV7-3 and TRBJ2-2): GAGVSQTPSNKVTEKGKYVELRCDPISGHTALYWYRQSLGQGPEFLIYFQGTGAADDSGLPNDRFFAVRPEGSVSTLKIQRTERGDSAVYLCASSSLLAGVAGELFFGEGSRLTVL.

The genes are TRBV20-1 and TRBJ1-1; D gene ambiguous. Per the germline V gene, CDR1 is DFQATT and CDR2 is SNEGSKA (reference sequence). The ends were cut back, 7 bases at V and 4 bases at J, with 7 bases in the middle. The CDR3 has 10 residues. The CDR3 region has the DNA TGCAGTGTCAAAGCCACTGAAGCTTTCTTT. Encoded protein: CSVKATEAFF.

The rearrangement uses TRBV2 and TRBJ1-5, with TRBD1 identical over 11 bases. CDR1 and CDR2 (germline): SNHLY, FYNNEI. CDR3 length: 15 amino acids. After removal of 6 bases from V and 1 base from J, the junction contained 2 bases not matched to a gene. The CDR3: CASRGDRGSNQPQHF. CDR3 DNA sequence: TGTGCCAGCAGGGGGGACAGGGGGAGCAATCAGCCCCAGCATTTT.

The chain employs TRBV5-8 and TRBJ2-7; D not certain. Looked up from germline, CDR1 is SGHTS and CDR2 is YDEGEE. The CDR3 totals 14 residues. V lost 2 bases and J 0 bases, leaving 9 bases between the germline ends. CDR3: CASSFSRYSYEQYF. The CDR3 DNA is TGTGCCAGCAGCTTTAGCCGCTACTCCTACGAGCAGTACTTC.

This clone occurred a few times. The rearrangement joins TRBV6-5 to TRBJ1-2; D is possibly TRBD1 (6 bases). The CDR3 consists of 14 residues. Germline lookup yields CDR1 MNHEY and CDR2 SVGAGI. Trimming shortened V by 11 bases and J by 5 bases, and 21 bases separated the two germline ends. CDR3 coding DNA: TGTGCCGGCCAACGGACAGCAGGATTATATGGCTACACCTTC. It yields the protein CAGQRTAGLYGYTF.

This clone was seen a handful of times. This chain joins TRBV7-9 and TRBJ2-2, with a possible D match to TRBD1 (6 bases). The CDR3 spans 18 residues. V lost 3 bases to trimming and J lost 0 bases, with 17 bases between them. Germline CDR1 SEHNR, CDR2 FQNEAQ (reference sequence). The CDR3 is CASSFHVGALANTGELFF. The CDR3 nucleotides read TGTGCCAGCAGCTTTCATGTGGGGGCCCTGGCGAACACCGGGGAGCTGTTTTTT.

V is TRBV29-1 and J is TRBJ2-7; 9 bases agree with TRBD1. Germline trimming cut 3 bases from V and 0 bases from J; bases unmatched to any gene: 9. CDR3 size: 16 residues. Germline assignment: CDR1 SQVTM and CDR2 ANQGSEA. This CDR3 reads CSVEGGTGGGSYEQYF. The CDR3 DNA reads as TGCAGCGTTGAGGGGGGAACAGGGGGCGGCTCCTACGAGCAGTACTTC.

This clone has a single count. The V call is TRBV5-1, the J call TRBJ2-1; tentative D call: TRBD2 (6 bases). Germline lookup yields CDR1 SGHRS and CDR2 YFSETQ. CDR3 length: 12 amino acids. The V gene lost 4 bases and the J gene lost 9 bases, with 11 bases spanning the gap. The CDR3 region is CASSGGYPEQFF. The CDR3 DNA is TGCGCCAGCAGCGGGGGGTACCCTGAGCAGTTCTTC.

This clone was counted a single time. J is TRBJ2-1 and V is TRBV11-2, with 9 nucleotides matching TRBD1. The CDR3 is 15 amino acids. Trimming took 5 bases from V and 7 from J; bases not matched to a gene: 9. Germline V lookup: CDR1 SGHAT, CDR2 FQNNGV. The CDR3 loop is CASSRKGQGGNEQFF. CDR3 DNA sequence: TGTGCCAGCAGCCGCAAGGGACAGGGTGGTAATGAGCAGTTCTTC.

This clone was detected a few times. This chain links TRBV7-9 with TRBJ1-1; D might be TRBD1 (6 bases). The CDR3 is made up of 15 amino acids. The germline gives CDR1 SEHNR, CDR2 FQNEAQ (reference sequence). V was shortened by 4 bases and J by 5 bases, with 17 bases between the two germline ends. CDR3 DNA sequence: TGTGCCAGCAGCTCCCCCACAGGGATGGATACTGAAGCTTTCTTT. Its translation: CASSSPTGMDTEAFF.

V gene TRBV7-8 combines with J gene TRBJ2-5, with 10 bases lining up with TRBD2. With V trimmed by 0 bases and J by 6 bases, 7 bases remained unmatched. The CDR3 length is 16 residues. Germline values: CDR1 SGHVS, CDR2 FQNEAQ. The CDR3 here is CASSLASAGGRKTQYF. CDR3 nucleotides: TGTGCCAGCAGCTTAGCTTCAGCGGGGGGGCGCAAGACCCAGTACTTC.

V and J are TRBV10-2 and TRBJ2-3, with 12 bases lining up with TRBD2. The CDR3 is made up of 18 amino acids. The germline gives CDR1 WSHSY, CDR2 SAAADI. With 1 base clipped from V and 5 bases from J, the junction kept 10 bases outside the gene matches. The chain's CDR3 is CASSELGLAGSSQDTQYF. CDR3 bases: TGCGCCAGCAGTGAGTTGGGACTAGCGGGCTCCTCACAAGATACGCAGTATTTT.

This chain links TRBV9 with TRBJ2-7; 9 nucleotides line up with TRBD2. CDR1 is SGDLS, CDR2 YYNGEE, per germline. This CDR3 is 15 amino acids long. J was trimmed by 3 bases and V by 0 bases; bases with no gene match: 4. In DNA form, the CDR3 reads TGTGCCAGCAGCGTAGGTAGCGGGGGATACTACGAGCAGTACTTC. Amino acids: CASSVGSGGYYEQYF.

This chain connects TRBV5-8 to TRBJ2-1; the D gene is possibly TRBD1 (6 bases). The V gene's germline CDR1 is SGHTS and CDR2 YDEGEE. V lost 3 bases to trimming and J lost 6 bases, with 28 bases between them. This CDR3 has 19 amino acids. CDR3: CASSSYGQAGTNYVNEQFF. CDR3 coding DNA: TGTGCCAGCAGCTCCTATGGTCAAGCCGGGACAAATTATGTCAATGAGCAGTTCTTC.

This chain links TRBV6-6 with TRBJ1-4, with 7 bases aligning to TRBD1. V gave up 6 bases and J gave up 4 bases; unmatched junction bases: 5. CDR3 size: 14 residues. Germline assignment: CDR1 MNHNY and CDR2 SVGAGI (reference sequence). The CDR3 bases are TGTGCCAGCAGAGAGGGGGCAGGTAATGAAAAACTGTTTTTT. This encodes CASREGAGNEKLFF.

This chain uses TRBV27 with TRBJ1-2, with 8 bases fitting TRBD1. V dropped 2 bases and J dropped 5; count of bases not matched to a gene: 7. The V gene's germline CDR1 is MNHEY and CDR2 SMNVEV (reference sequence). CDR3 length equals 15 residues. Here the CDR3 DNA reads TGTGCCAGCAGTTTAGGTGCAGGGGGCCTTTATGGCTACACCTTC. Translated, it gives CASSLGAGGLYGYTF.

The rearrangement joins TRBV19 to TRBJ2-2, with D unclear. The CDR3 consists of 13 residues. The V gene's germline CDR1 is LNHDA and CDR2 SQIVND (reference sequence). The V end lost 3 bases, the J end lost 6 bases, and 8 bases lay between the germline ends. CDR3 nucleotide sequence: TGTGCCAGTAGTATTAAAGCCCCCGGGGAGCTGTTTTTT. Protein product: CASSIKAPGELFF.